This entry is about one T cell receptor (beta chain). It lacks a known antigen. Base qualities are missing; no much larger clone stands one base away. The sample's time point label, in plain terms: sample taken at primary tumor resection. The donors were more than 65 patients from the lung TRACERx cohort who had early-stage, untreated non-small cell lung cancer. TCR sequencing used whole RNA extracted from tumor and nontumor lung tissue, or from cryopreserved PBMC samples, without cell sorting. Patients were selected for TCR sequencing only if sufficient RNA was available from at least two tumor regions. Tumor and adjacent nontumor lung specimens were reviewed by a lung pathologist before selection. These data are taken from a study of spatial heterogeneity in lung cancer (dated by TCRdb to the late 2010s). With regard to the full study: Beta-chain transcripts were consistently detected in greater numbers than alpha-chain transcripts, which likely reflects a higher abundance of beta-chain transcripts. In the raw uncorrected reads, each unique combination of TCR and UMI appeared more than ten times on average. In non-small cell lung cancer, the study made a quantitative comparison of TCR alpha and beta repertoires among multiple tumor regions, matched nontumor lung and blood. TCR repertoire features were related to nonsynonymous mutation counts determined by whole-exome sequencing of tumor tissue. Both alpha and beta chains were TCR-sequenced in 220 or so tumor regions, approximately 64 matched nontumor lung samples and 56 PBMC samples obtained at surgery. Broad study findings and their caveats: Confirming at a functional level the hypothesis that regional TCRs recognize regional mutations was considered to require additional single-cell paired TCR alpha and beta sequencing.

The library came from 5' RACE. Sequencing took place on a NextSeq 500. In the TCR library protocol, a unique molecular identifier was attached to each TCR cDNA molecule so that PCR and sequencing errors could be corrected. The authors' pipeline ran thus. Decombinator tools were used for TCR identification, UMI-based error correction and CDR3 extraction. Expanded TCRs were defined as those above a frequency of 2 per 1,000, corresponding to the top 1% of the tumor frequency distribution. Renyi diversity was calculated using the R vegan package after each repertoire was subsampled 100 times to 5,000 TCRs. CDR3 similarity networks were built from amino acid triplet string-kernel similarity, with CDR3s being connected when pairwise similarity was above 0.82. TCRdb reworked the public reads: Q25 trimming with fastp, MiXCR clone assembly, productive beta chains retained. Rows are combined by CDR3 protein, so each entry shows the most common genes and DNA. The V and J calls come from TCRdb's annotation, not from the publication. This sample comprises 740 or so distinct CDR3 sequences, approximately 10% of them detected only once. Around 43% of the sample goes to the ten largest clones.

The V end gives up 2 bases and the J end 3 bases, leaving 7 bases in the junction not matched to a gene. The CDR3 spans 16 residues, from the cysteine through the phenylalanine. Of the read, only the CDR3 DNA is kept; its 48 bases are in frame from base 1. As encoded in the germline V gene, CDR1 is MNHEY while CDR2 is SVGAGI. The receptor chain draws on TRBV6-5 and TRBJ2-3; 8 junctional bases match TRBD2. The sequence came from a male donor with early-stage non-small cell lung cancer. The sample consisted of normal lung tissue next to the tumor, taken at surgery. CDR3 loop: CASSYPSGGGTDTQYF. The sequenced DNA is TGTGCCAGCAGTTACCCCAGCGGGGGAGGGACAGATACGCAGTATTTT.